The 21 T cell receptor beta chains given below trace back to one sample, sequenced in a study of shared clonotypes between healthy human individuals. Only in-frame clones appear in the TCRdb table, and some are missing; sequencing was by immunoSEQ multiplex PCR. The data hold under 650,000 clones, with around 96% observed a single time. Sequencing was performed on naive CD4+ T cells sorted from blood. The sample's subset: CD45RA+ positively selected. These receptors were collected from a young woman in good health.

This chain links TRBV27 with TRBJ2-7; 9 bases fit TRBD2. V was clipped by 0 bases and J by 4 bases; unmatched bases: 10. Per the germline V gene, CDR1 is MNHEY and CDR2 is SMNVEV (reference sequence). This CDR3 is 17 amino acids long. DNA of the CDR3: TGTGCCAGCAGTTTATCGATGGCTAGCGGGATTATTTACGAGCAGTACTTC. Residues: CASSLSMASGIIYEQYF.

The chain carries TRBV28 and TRBJ2-7; TRBD1 matches at 9 bases. The V and J ends lost 6 bases and 5 bases, in that order; junction bases with no gene match: 11. Germline values: CDR1 MDHEN, CDR2 SYDVKM. This CDR3 region has 15 residues. CDR3 bases: TGTGCCAGCAGCGTACCGGGACAGGGTCGGAACGAGCAGTACTTC. Protein: CASSVPGQGRNEQYF.

The chain joins TRBV6-1 to TRBJ1-1; 9 bases align to TRBD1. Trimming removed 2 bases from V and 11 bases from J; junction bases left unmatched: 9. Per germline, CDR1 MNHNS and CDR2 SASEGT. The CDR3 covers 14 residues. The CDR3 region has the DNA TGTGCCAGCAGTGAACGGGGACAGGGAAGGGGGGCTTTCTTT. It yields the protein CASSERGQGRGAFF.

This clone was recorded only once. The CDR3 is CAWKRQASTDTQYF. The CDR3, as DNA: TGTGCCTGGAAAAGACAGGCTAGCACAGATACGCAGTATTTT. This chain uses TRBV30 with TRBJ2-3, with D tentatively TRBD1 (6 bases). The germline gives CDR1 GTSNPN, CDR2 SVGIG (reference sequence). The CDR3 is 14 residues long. Trimming shortened V by 4 bases and J by 0 bases, and 11 bases separated the two germline ends.

CDR3 in DNA: TGTGCCAGCAGGGCGGGTTTGGACTATGGCTACACCTTC. This gives the protein CASRAGLDYGYTF. The genes are TRBV28 and TRBJ1-2; D gene uncertain. The CDR3 totals 13 residues. Trimming stripped 6 bases from V and 3 bases from J, with 11 bases between. Germline-derived CDR1 and CDR2 are MDHEN and SYDVKM.

This sequence joins TRBV2 and TRBJ1-2; D is undetermined. Trimming took off 9 bases at V and 4 bases at J, with 9 bases between the two ends. Germline V gene sequence: CDR1 SNHLY, CDR2 FYNNEI. This CDR3 contains 11 residues. DNA of the CDR3: TGTGCCAGTTCGGGCATCTATGGCTACACCTTC. It codes for CASSGIYGYTF.

This clone was observed a single time. V is TRBV27 and J is TRBJ2-1, with 8 bases matching TRBD2. The CDR3 is 16 residues long. Germline V gives CDR1 MNHEY, CDR2 SMNVEV (reference sequence). V lost 0 bases and J lost 8; bases outside the gene matches: 9. In DNA, the CDR3 is TGTGCCAGCAGTTTATCTATCAGCGGGAGCCGCCATGAGCAGTTCTTC. Protein sequence: CASSLSISGSRHEQFF.

The chain uses TRBV5-1 and TRBJ2-2, with a weak D call TRBD2 (6 bases). This CDR3 contains 15 residues. The V gene's germline CDR1 is SGHRS and CDR2 YFSETQ. With 2 bases removed from V and 4 bases from J, the gap between germline ends came to 12 bases. The CDR3 loop is CASSFFAGSTGELFF. The CDR3 DNA sequence: TGCGCCAGCAGCTTTTTTGCGGGAAGCACCGGGGAGCTGTTTTTT.

This sequence joins TRBV27 and TRBJ1-5; the match to TRBD1 covers 8 bases. Trimming took 7 bases from V and 4 from J; bases not matched to a gene: 3. Germline values: CDR1 MNHEY, CDR2 SMNVEV (reference sequence). The CDR3 extends over 13 amino acids. Written as DNA, the CDR3 is TGTGCCAGCACCCAGGGGGCGAATCAGCCCCAGCATTTT. It translates to CASTQGANQPQHF.

Comments on this clone: This same CDR3 is encoded by further DNA sequences in the sample. The V and J genes are TRBV28 and TRBJ1-2, with D perhaps TRBD1 (6 bases). The length of the CDR3 is 14 residues. Trimming shortened V by 2 bases and J by 2 bases, and 9 bases separated the two germline ends. The germline V gene encodes CDR1 MDHEN and CDR2 SYDVKM. Written as DNA, the CDR3 is TGTGCCAGCAGTTTAGGACAGCCGAACTATGGCTACACCTTC. Translating it yields CASSLGQPNYGYTF.

This clone was detected once. The chain carries TRBV28 and TRBJ2-7; 9 bases are shared with TRBD2. Trimming removed 6 bases from V and 3 bases from J; junction bases left unmatched: 9. There are 15 residues in the CDR3. Germline V CDR1 and CDR2: MDHEN, SYDVKM. The CDR3 spells CASSDSGRSDYEQYF. CDR3 DNA: TGTGCCAGCAGCGATAGCGGGAGAAGTGACTACGAGCAGTACTTC.

The V call is TRBV2, the J call TRBJ2-5; D gene uncertain. Germline CDR1 and CDR2: SNHLY and FYNNEI. The CDR3 is 15 amino acids. V was shortened by 4 bases and J by 7 bases, with 19 bases between the two germline ends. CDR3 sequence: CASSGLGTSRPTQYF. Written as DNA, the CDR3 is TGTGCCAGCAGTGGATTGGGAACTTCGCGGCCGACCCAGTACTTC.

This chain links TRBV7-2 with TRBJ1-1; D is undetermined. V lost 1 base, J lost 7 bases, and 13 bases lay in between. This CDR3 region has 14 residues. Per the germline V gene, CDR1 is SGHTA and CDR2 is FQGNSA. The CDR3 protein is CASSLVYSEGEAFF. DNA of the CDR3: TGTGCCAGCAGCTTAGTATACAGTGAGGGTGAAGCTTTCTTT.

This rearrangement joins TRBV30 to TRBJ2-5; no firm D call. The J call may be wrong; the DNA end is better matched by TRBJ2-7. The CDR3 consists of 14 residues. Germline lookup yields CDR1 GTSNPN and CDR2 SVGIG (reference sequence). CDR3 in DNA: TGTGCCTGGAGTGTCTTGGGTTTGGCCTACGAGCAGTACTTC. It translates to CAWSVLGLAYEQYF.

This rearrangement joins TRBV28 to TRBJ1-6, with a tentative D call TRBD1 (6 bases). Germline CDR1 is MDHEN and CDR2 is SYDVKM. Trimming took 5 bases from V and 7 from J, leaving 15 bases between them. This CDR3 is 15 amino acids long. CDR3 residues: CASSPQQGSNSPLHF. CDR3 nucleotides: TGTGCCAGCAGTCCCCAACAGGGTAGCAATTCACCCCTCCACTTT.

This chain uses TRBV7-3 with TRBJ1-1; 7 nucleotides agree with TRBD1. The CDR3 loop spans 13 amino acids. With 5 bases clipped from V and 6 bases from J, the junction kept 6 bases outside the gene matches. Germline assignment: CDR1 SGHTA and CDR2 FQGTGA. DNA for the CDR3: TGTGCCAGCAGCCCACAGGGGTACGCTGAAGCTTTCTTT. As protein: CASSPQGYAEAFF.

V usage is TRBV6-6 and J usage is TRBJ2-1; D remains unclear. Germline CDR1 and CDR2: MNHNY and SVGAGI (reference sequence). Trimming shortened V by 4 bases and J by 12 bases, and 13 bases separated the two germline ends. The CDR3 has 12 amino acids. CDR3 nucleotide sequence: TGTGCCAGCAGTTCCGGAGAATTTGGGCAGTTCTTC. It translates to CASSSGEFGQFF.

The rearrangement links TRBV2 to TRBJ1-5; a possible D gene is TRBD1 (5 bases). The CDR3 totals 12 residues. Germline CDR1 reads SNHLY; CDR2 reads FYNNEI. V shed 6 bases and J shed 8 bases, with 11 bases lying between them. In DNA, the CDR3 is TGTGCCAGCAGGGGGGACGAGGAGCCCCAGCATTTT. It translates to CASRGDEEPQHF.

The gene calls are TRBV19 and TRBJ2-7; TRBD1 agrees at 9 bases. With V trimmed by 3 bases and J by 1 base, 4 bases remained unmatched. This CDR3 contains 15 residues. The V gene's germline CDR1 is LNHDA and CDR2 SQIVND (reference sequence). CDR3 coding DNA: TGTGCCAGTAGTATTCTGGGACAGGGATCCTACGAGCAGTACTTC. Translation: CASSILGQGSYEQYF.

The chain carries TRBV14 and TRBJ1-1; a possible D gene is TRBD1 (5 bases). The V gene lost 1 base and the J gene lost 0 bases, with 6 bases spanning the gap. This CDR3 comprises 14 residues. CDR1 is SGHDN and CDR2 is FVKESK in the germline V gene. Here the CDR3 reads CASSQGQMNTEAFF. The CDR3 DNA follows: TGTGCCAGCAGCCAAGGACAGATGAACACTGAAGCTTTCTTT.

On this clone itself: Other DNA sequences within the sample encode an identical CDR3. The chain carries TRBV5-1 and TRBJ2-2, with D perhaps assigned TRBD1 or TRBD2 (5 bases each). Germline V gives CDR1 SGHRS, CDR2 YFSETQ. V lost 0 bases and J lost 0, with 9 bases in between. The CDR3 spans 16 residues. CDR3 amino acids: CASSLAGTANTGELFF. The CDR3 coding sequence is TGCGCCAGCAGCTTGGCCGGGACGGCGAACACCGGGGAGCTGTTTTTT.